The 5 T cell receptor beta chains presented below share a single source sample, sequenced in a study of blood T cells in healthy people across ages. Combining a sample-barcoded 5' primer with a J-beta primer mix, a second PCR ran for about 7 to 11 cycles. TCRdb re-derived calls from the 5' RACE reads in MiXCR, one entry per CDR3 protein. The sample has hundreds of thousands of distinct CDR3 sequences, less than 60% seen once; the top ten hold around 23%. Sample: blood. These receptors all stem from a man older than 75 in good health.

The chain combines TRBV7-3 with TRBJ2-1, with D tentatively TRBD2 (6 bases). The germline V gene has CDR1 SGHTA and CDR2 FQGTGA. The CDR3 consists of 15 residues. V was shortened by 5 bases and J by 2 bases, with 13 bases between the two germline ends. CDR3 sequence (DNA): TGTGCCAGCAGCGAGGGACTTGACGCCTACAATGAGCAGTTCTTC. The encoded protein is CASSEGLDAYNEQFF.

A note on this clonotype: This may be a read error, as it is one base from a much larger clone. V gene TRBV7-9 combines with J gene TRBJ1-5; D remains unclear. V was clipped by 1 base and J by 6 bases, with 7 bases between them. This CDR3 contains 13 residues. Germline V lookup: CDR1 SEHNR, CDR2 FQNEAQ (reference sequence). The CDR3 DNA is TGTGCCAGCAGCTTAGATCAGCCTCAGCCCCAGCATTTT. Protein sequence: CASSLDQPQPQHF.

The genes are TRBV11-2 and TRBJ2-7; 9 bases are a match to TRBD2. The germline gives CDR1 SGHAT, CDR2 FQNNGV. CDR3 length: 16 amino acids. The V gene end was trimmed by 5 bases and the J gene end by 7 bases; junction bases not matched to a gene: 15. The CDR3 DNA is TGTGCCAGCAGCATCACCGGGACTAGCACCTACGATGAGCAGTACTTC. It encodes CASSITGTSTYDEQYF.

This clonotype occurred a few times. The chain links TRBV6-5 to TRBJ2-3, with a weak D call TRBD2 (6 bases). The CDR3 contains 16 residues. In germline, CDR1 is MNHEY, CDR2 SVGAGI. Trimming shortened V by 6 bases and J by 3 bases, and 19 bases separated the two germline ends. The CDR3 region is CASSRLWRVRTDTQYF. CDR3 coding DNA: TGTGCCAGCAGCCGCCTTTGGAGGGTCCGGACAGATACGCAGTATTTT.

The chain uses TRBV4-3 and TRBJ2-1, with D unclear. This CDR3 is built from 17 residues. CDR1 LGHNA and CDR2 YSLEER come from the germline V gene. V was clipped by 4 bases and J by 6 bases, with 22 bases between them. The CDR3 region is CASSRTVVSPGGNEQFF. The DNA of the CDR3 is TGCGCCAGCAGCCGCACGGTAGTAAGCCCGGGTGGCAATGAGCAGTTCTTC.